This T cell receptor beta chain originates from a study of early T cells in non-severe SARS-CoV-2 infection. Study information: The input, bulk RNA from unsorted whole blood, was sequenced, and chains were unpaired.

Researchers tagged individual cDNA molecules with unique molecular identifiers. TCRdb re-called the 5' RACE reads through MiXCR, storing one row per CDR3 protein. The repertoire has under 85,000 distinct CDR3 sequences, 12% of them found once; the top ten carry around 5.8%. Germline V gives CDR1 DFQATT, CDR2 SNEGSKA (reference sequence). V was trimmed by 6 bases and J by 10 bases, leaving 12 bases between them. CDR3 length equals 10 residues. Study-wide points: Matching against VDJdb likely underestimated virus-specific expansions, favoring anti-spike CD8.

This clonotype was seen at least ten times. Antigen: not known. The TCR was taken from an adult who was a healthcare worker with PCR-confirmed SARS-CoV-2 infection or an uninfected control (not recorded which). The rearrangement links TRBV20-1 to TRBJ1-2, with D perhaps matching TRBD1 (5 bases). Sequenced sample: whole blood. This chain's CDR3 is CSAGEGVYTF. The CDR3 DNA follows: TGCAGTGCAGGGGAAGGTGTCTACACCTTC.